A single sample gave rise to the 28 T cell receptor beta chains below, sequenced in a study of cytomegalovirus exposure and HLA in healthy donors. In the PCR, 60 Vbeta and 13 Jbeta primers were used. The assay was immunoSEQ multiplex PCR, and TCRdb's table has in-frame clones only and misses some. The listing records fewer than 70,000 clones. The sequenced material came from PBMCs. Receptors were obtained from a young man in good health and CMV-seropositive.

Comment on this clone: Germline is not matched at one junction end, which may reflect a read error. This rearrangement joins TRBV7-7 to TRBJ2-3; weak D call: TRBD2 (6 bases). CDR1 is SSHAT and CDR2 is FNYEAQ in the germline V gene (reference sequence). This CDR3 contains 15 residues. This chain's CDR3 is CASSLGGLSTDTQYF. As DNA, the CDR3 is TGTGCTAGCAGCTTAGGAGGGTTAAGCACAGATACGCAGTATTTT. Drawing the rest from reference TRBV7-7 and TRBJ2-3, the complete variable domain is GAGVSQSPRYKVTKRGQDVTLRCDPISSHATLYWYQQALGQGPEFLTYFNYEAQPDKSGLPSDRFSAERPEGSISTLTIQRTEQRDSAMYRCASSLGGLSTDTQYFGPGTRLTVL.

The chain links TRBV29-1 to TRBJ2-5, with a weak D call TRBD2 (5 bases). Germline CDR1 SQVTM, CDR2 ANQGSEA. Trimming cost V 0 bases and J 5 bases, with 16 bases left between them. There are 15 residues in the CDR3. This CDR3 is CSVEDLQARGETQYF. CDR3 bases: TGCAGCGTTGAAGATTTACAAGCCAGAGGGGAGACCCAGTACTTC.

The rearrangement joins TRBV29-1 to TRBJ2-2, with D hard to call. V was pared by 4 bases and J by 0 bases, with 6 bases between. The CDR3 runs to 13 residues. Per the germline V gene, CDR1 is SQVTM and CDR2 is ANQGSEA. The CDR3: CSVGHTNTGELFF. The CDR3 nucleotides read TGCAGCGTTGGACACACGAACACCGGGGAGCTGTTTTTT.

The chain is built from TRBV4-1 and TRBJ1-5; D might be TRBD1 (5 bases). CDR3 length: 17 residues. V was clipped by 1 base and J by 4 bases, with 17 bases between them. CDR1 MGHRA and CDR2 YSYEKL come from the germline V gene. CDR3: CASSQGLRQAGNQPQHF. As DNA, the CDR3 is TGCGCCAGCAGCCAAGGCTTACGTCAGGCAGGGAATCAGCCCCAGCATTTT.

This sequence joins TRBV5-4 and TRBJ1-1, with D perhaps TRBD1 (5 bases). The V end lost 0 bases, the J end lost 1 base, and 10 bases lay between the germline ends. Germline values: CDR1 SGHNT, CDR2 YYREEE (reference sequence). This CDR3 is 15 amino acids long. CDR3 in amino acids: CASSLDAGRNTEAFF. As DNA, the CDR3 is TGTGCCAGCAGCTTGGATGCAGGGCGGAACACTGAAGCTTTCTTT.

This chain connects TRBV29-1 to TRBJ2-7, with D tentatively TRBD1 (6 bases). Per germline, CDR1 SQVTM and CDR2 ANQGSEA. V was pared by 5 bases and J by 0 bases, with 17 bases between. The length of the CDR3 is 15 residues. The chain's CDR3 is CSVRDNQLSSYEQYF. The CDR3 DNA sequence: TGCAGCGTTCGGGACAACCAGTTAAGCTCCTACGAGCAGTACTTC.

The CDR3 DNA follows: TGTGCCAGCAGTATAACCGACAGCACTGAAGCTTTCTTT. Amino acid sequence: CASSITDSTEAFF. The genes are TRBV6-6 and TRBJ1-1, with D possibly TRBD1 on 5 matching bases. V dropped 5 bases and J dropped 4 bases, with 11 bases sitting between them. Germline CDR1 and CDR2: MNHNY and SVGAGI (reference sequence). The CDR3 contains 13 residues.

CDR3 bases: TGTGCCAGCAGTGCTTCCGGGACAGGGACAGATACGCAGTATTTT. It translates to CASSASGTGTDTQYF. The V and J genes are TRBV6-1 and TRBJ2-3; 9 nucleotides align to TRBD1. J lost 3 bases, V lost 4 bases, and 5 bases had no gene match. The germline V gene has CDR1 MNHNS and CDR2 SASEGT. The CDR3 is made up of 15 amino acids.

V and J are TRBV4-2 and TRBJ2-3, with TRBD1 matching 8 bases. Germline CDR1 is LGHNA and CDR2 is YNFKEQ. CDR3 length: 15 amino acids. J gave up 4 bases and V 1 base, and 4 bases lay outside the gene matches. This CDR3 reads CASSQAPGGADTQYF. The CDR3 DNA sequence: TGTGCCAGCAGCCAAGCACCAGGGGGCGCAGATACGCAGTATTTT.

The V gene is TRBV5-1, the J gene TRBJ1-1, with D possibly matching TRBD1 (5 bases). CDR1 is SGHRS, CDR2 YFSETQ, per germline. The CDR3 runs 16 residues. Between the trimmed V and J ends, which lost 2 bases and 0 bases, there was a span of 14 bases. The CDR3 region has the DNA TGCGCCAGCAGCTTCGGGGGTATGGGGCTGAACACTGAAGCTTTCTTT. It is translated as CASSFGGMGLNTEAFF. Looking up the rest from reference TRBV5-1 and TRBJ1-1 gives the full variable domain: KAGVTQTPRYLIKTRGQQVTLSCSPISGHRSVSWYQQTPGQGLQFLFEYFSETQRNKGNFPGRFSGRQFSNSRSEMNVSTLELGDSALYLCASSFGGMGLNTEAFFGQGTRLTVV.

The V and J genes are TRBV7-6 and TRBJ1-3; the match to TRBD1 covers 8 bases. Germline V gene sequence: CDR1 SGHVS, CDR2 FNYEAQ. V dropped 7 bases and J dropped 0; count of bases not matched to a gene: 11. This CDR3 comprises 17 residues. This CDR3 is CASNLGTGLASGNTIYF. CDR3 DNA: TGTGCCAGCAACCTGGGGACAGGCCTTGCCTCTGGAAACACCATATATTTT. Drawing the rest from reference TRBV7-6 and TRBJ1-3, the complete variable domain is GAGVSQSPRYKVTKRGQDVALRCDPISGHVSLYWYRQALGQGPEFLTYFNYEAQQDKSGLPNDRFSAERPEGSISTLTIQRTEQRDSAMYRCASNLGTGLASGNTIYFGEGSWLTVV.

The chain combines TRBV6-5 with TRBJ1-1; D ambiguous. This CDR3 has 14 amino acids. Trimming cost V 0 bases and J 2 bases, with 7 bases left between them. Per the germline V gene, CDR1 is MNHEY and CDR2 is SVGAGI. CDR3 nucleotides: TGTGCCAGCAGTTACTCGGGCAGTAACACTGAAGCTTTCTTT. Residues: CASSYSGSNTEAFF.

The V and J genes are TRBV5-1 and TRBJ2-1; TRBD2 agrees at 9 bases. The junction had 3 bases not matched to a gene; V was cut back by 0 bases and J by 5 bases. From germline, CDR1 is SGHRS and CDR2 YFSETQ. The CDR3 runs to 15 residues. In nucleotides, the CDR3 is TGCGCCAGCAGCTTGGTTAGCGGGAGCGACAATGAGCAGTTCTTC. It translates to CASSLVSGSDNEQFF.

This chain links TRBV27 with TRBJ1-3; weak D call: TRBD1 (6 bases). Germline V gives CDR1 MNHEY, CDR2 SMNVEV (reference sequence). Between the trimmed V and J ends, which lost 6 bases and 2 bases, there was a span of 14 bases. The CDR3 length is 15 residues. The CDR3 sequence is CASSLGGGPGNTIYF. The CDR3 nucleotides read TGTGCCAGCAGCCTCGGGGGGGGGCCTGGAAACACCATATATTTT.

The chain has TRBV6-1 and TRBJ2-2, with D perhaps TRBD2 (6 bases). There are 16 residues in the CDR3. Trimming pared 2 bases from V and 1 base from J, leaving 11 bases between. Per germline, CDR1 MNHNS and CDR2 SASEGT. The CDR3 DNA sequence: TGTGCCAGCAGTGAACTACTAGCTGAGAACACCGGGGAGCTGTTTTTT. Residues: CASSELLAENTGELFF.

This chain uses TRBV7-8 with TRBJ2-7; no clear D gene. Germline V gives CDR1 SGHVS, CDR2 FQNEAQ. The length of the CDR3 is 15 residues. V shed 5 bases and J shed 6 bases, with 20 bases lying between them. The CDR3 spells CASSRSGSESSEQYF. CDR3 DNA sequence: TGTGCCAGCAGCCGCTCCGGGTCCGAGTCTAGCGAGCAGTACTTC.

The CDR3 protein is CASRSQGTGELFF. The CDR3 DNA reads TGCGCCAGCAGATCACAGGGAACCGGGGAGCTGTTTTTT. The chain links TRBV10-1 to TRBJ2-2; weak D call: TRBD1 (6 bases). Germline V gene lookup returns CDR1 WNHNN and CDR2 SYGVQD (reference sequence). The CDR3 is 13 amino acids. V dropped 6 bases and J dropped 5 bases, with 10 bases sitting between them.

The chain joins TRBV30 to TRBJ1-1; no reliable D call. Germline CDR1 and CDR2: GTSNPN and SVGIG (reference sequence). The CDR3 sequence is 11 residues long. Trimming removed 7 bases from V and 1 base from J, with 7 bases in between. The CDR3 coding sequence is TGTGCCTCACGGGAGAACACTGAAGCTTTCTTT. Translation: CASRENTEAFF. Full variable domain (outside the CDR3, taken from reference TRBV30 and TRBJ1-1): SQTIHQWPATLVQPVGSPLSLECTVEGTSNPNLYWYRQAAGRGLQLLFYSVGIGQISSEVPQNLSASRPQDRQFILSSKKLLLSDSGFYLCASRENTEAFFGQGTRLTVV.

This chain links TRBV2 with TRBJ1-5, with D possibly matching TRBD1 (6 bases). V was pared by 3 bases and J by 4 bases, with 25 bases between. CDR1 and CDR2 from the germline V gene are SNHLY and FYNNEI. This CDR3 contains 19 residues. This CDR3 reads CASSELGVGQGPFNQPQHF. CDR3 nucleotides: TGTGCCAGCAGTGAGCTTGGGGTGGGGCAGGGGCCCTTTAATCAGCCCCAGCATTTT.

This rearrangement joins TRBV9 to TRBJ2-1, with 10 bases lining up with TRBD2. The germline V gene has CDR1 SGDLS and CDR2 YYNGEE. The J segment lost 9 bases and the V segment lost 0 bases, leaving 6 bases of the junction unmatched. The CDR3 is 15 residues long. The CDR3 DNA follows: TGTGCCAGCAGCGTAGTAAGCGGGAGGGCCGGTGAGCAGTTCTTC. Residues: CASSVVSGRAGEQFF.

This chain connects TRBV4-2 to TRBJ2-3, with 12 positions matching TRBD1. The CDR3 consists of 19 residues. Losses at the gene ends were 5 bases for V and 0 bases for J; bases not matched to a gene: 12. The germline V gene encodes CDR1 LGHNA and CDR2 YNFKEQ. For the CDR3, the DNA is TGTGCCAGCAGCGGGGGACAGGGGGCATGGAAGCTTAGCACAGATACGCAGTATTTT. The encoded protein is CASSGGQGAWKLSTDTQYF.

The V and J genes are TRBV27 and TRBJ2-7, with 11 positions matching TRBD2. CDR3 length: 18 residues. Trimming removed 0 bases from V and 7 bases from J; junction bases left unmatched: 14. Germline CDR1 MNHEY, CDR2 SMNVEV (reference sequence). CDR3: CASSLSFGTSGLIPEQYF. CDR3 DNA: TGTGCCAGCAGTTTATCGTTCGGGACTAGCGGTTTAATTCCTGAGCAGTACTTC.

The genes are TRBV6-5 and TRBJ1-5; TRBD1 agrees at 8 bases. V was clipped by 9 bases and J by 13 bases; unmatched bases: 8. The CDR3 length is 11 residues. The germline gives CDR1 MNHEY, CDR2 SVGAGI. The CDR3 DNA follows: TGTGCCAGAAGTCCAACAGGGGGGCAGCATTTT. Its protein is CARSPTGGQHF.

For the CDR3, the DNA is TGTGCCTGGGGCCTAGCGGGAGGGTGGGCCGAGCAGTACTTC. Encoded protein: CAWGLAGGWAEQYF. V is TRBV30 and J is TRBJ2-7, with 12 nucleotides matching TRBD2. CDR1 and CDR2 from the germline V gene are GTSNPN and SVGIG (reference sequence). The V gene end was trimmed by 5 bases and the J gene end by 6 bases; junction bases not matched to a gene: 8. The CDR3 runs to 14 residues.

The genes are TRBV4-2 and TRBJ2-3; TRBD1 agrees at 10 bases. Unmatched junction bases numbered 5, after V lost 5 bases and J lost 0 bases. Germline V gene data show CDR1 as LGHNA and CDR2 as YNFKEQ. The CDR3 contains 16 residues. CDR3 in DNA: TGTGCCAGCAGCGACAGGGGGCATATTAGCACAGATACGCAGTATTTT. Translation: CASSDRGHISTDTQYF.

The chain joins TRBV19 to TRBJ2-3; TRBD1 aligns across 7 bases. The CDR3 spans 16 residues. The V and J ends lost 7 bases and 2 bases, in that order; junction bases with no gene match: 12. Germline CDR1 and CDR2: LNHDA and SQIVND (reference sequence). The CDR3 region has the DNA TGTGCCAGTAATAGGGGGCGCGGACTGAACACAGATACGCAGTATTTT. Protein product: CASNRGRGLNTDTQYF.

The V call is TRBV6-1, the J call TRBJ1-5, with TRBD1 matching 10 bases. The CDR3 runs 14 residues. Losses at the gene ends were 6 bases for V and 4 bases for J; bases not matched to a gene: 3. Germline assignment: CDR1 MNHNS and CDR2 SASEGT. The CDR3 DNA reads TGTGCCAGCAGCCCGGACAGGGGGAATCAGCCCCAGCATTTT. This gives the protein CASSPDRGNQPQHF.

V and J are TRBV5-1 and TRBJ2-5; D might be TRBD1 (7 bases). Germline V CDR1 and CDR2: SGHRS, YFSETQ. The CDR3 totals 14 residues. Trimming took off 4 bases at V and 0 bases at J, with 10 bases between the two ends. The CDR3 here is CASSRGTDQETQYF. The CDR3 DNA sequence: TGCGCCAGCAGCCGCGGGACAGACCAAGAGACCCAGTACTTC.